A selection of T cell receptor beta chains follows, all from one sample in a study of T cell responses to AZD1222 COVID-19 vaccine. Only in-frame clones appear in the TCRdb table, and some are missing; sequencing was by immunoSEQ multiplex PCR. The data show about 110,000 clones, 86% seen once. This specimen was peripheral blood, taken on day 0 of AZD1222 vaccination. The source of these receptors is an adult in good health. CDR3s include the opening cysteine and the closing phenylalanine or tryptophan. The D gene is left open where the match is weak. Size tells how often a clone was seen (once, few, many) or the class of an expanded clone, and some rows leave it out.

NA	once	TRBV18	15	TRBJ2-5	CASSLSTGERGTQYF	TGTGCCAGCTCACTCTCGACGGGAGAGAGGGGGACCCAGTACTTC
NA	NA	TRBV28	13	TRBJ2-1	CASRESSYNEQFF	TGTGCCAGCAGGGAAAGCTCCTACAATGAGCAGTTCTTC
NA	NA	TRBV28	14	TRBJ2-2	CASARGSLPGELFF	TGTGCCAGCGCAAGGGGGTCCCTACCCGGGGAGCTGTTTTTT
NA	NA	TRBV18	14	TRBJ2-7	CASSLQDSPYEQYF	TGTGCCAGCTCTCTGCAGGACAGCCCCTACGAGCAGTACTTC
NA	NA	TRBV27	13	TRBJ2-7	CATSTGRESEQYF	TGTGCCACTTCCACAGGGCGTGAGTCCGAGCAGTACTTC
NA	NA	TRBV21-1	18	TRBJ2-4	CASSKTGQDPSAKNIQYF	TGTGCCAGCAGCAAAACCGGACAGGACCCCTCAGCCAAAAACATTCAGTACTTC
NA	NA	TRBV11-3	13	TRBJ2-7	CASSLGGTYEQYF	TGTGCCAGCAGCTTGGGTGGGACCTACGAGCAGTACTTC
NA	NA	TRBV7-2	14	TRBJ2-7	CASSPSEGPYEQYF	TGTGCCAGCAGCCCTAGTGAGGGGCCCTACGAGCAGTACTTC
TRBD2	NA	TRBV20-1	17	TRBJ2-1	CSASRPSAGALGNEQFF	TGCAGTGCTAGTCGACCTTCAGCGGGAGCCTTGGGGAATGAGCAGTTCTTC
TRBD1	NA	TRBV28	14	TRBJ1-1	CASSLRTGRTEAFF	TGTGCCAGCAGTTTGCGGACAGGACGGACTGAAGCTTTCTTT